This is a list of T cell receptor beta chains from one sample in a study of blood T cell repertoires in COVID-19. Sequencing used immunoSEQ multiplex PCR; TCRdb keeps in-frame clones, though not all of them. The sample shows approximately 220,000 clones, roughly 81% of them seen only once. The source material was peripheral blood. These receptors were collected from a man aged 50 or older who had recovered from COVID-19. The CDR3 runs from the conserved cysteine through the conserved F or W. A D gene is named only where the DNA matches it firmly. Rows give clone size only sometimes, using once, few, many, or a class for an expanded clone.

j_gene | v_gene | d_gene | abundance | CDR3nt | CDR3aa
TRBJ2-5 | TRBV24-1 | NA | NA | TGTGCCACCAGTGATGGGGGGAGCCTTTTCGAGACCCAGTACTTC | CATSDGGSLFETQYF
TRBJ2-5 | TRBV11-2 | NA | NA | TGTGCCAGCAGCCAGACCGGGGAGACCCAGTACTTC | CASSQTGETQYF
TRBJ2-5 | TRBV5-1 | TRBD2 | NA | TGCGCCAGCACCCTTAGCGGGAGGGCCTTAGGAGAGACCCAGTACTTC | CASTLSGRALGETQYF
TRBJ1-2 | TRBV7-9 | NA | NA | TGTGCCAGCAGCTTAGTAGGTTGGGGGGGTACTGGCTACACCTTC | CASSLVGWGGTGYTF
TRBJ2-7 | TRBV11-2 | TRBD1 | NA | TGTGCCAGCAGCTTGGACAGGGCCCACGAGCAGTACTTC | CASSLDRAHEQYF
TRBJ1-4 | TRBV2 | NA | NA | TGTGCCAGCAGGAGAGGGCTAACTAATGAAAAACTGTTTTTT | CASRRGLTNEKLFF
TRBJ2-7 | TRBV6-6 | NA | NA | TGTGCCAGCAGCTTAGGGGAATCCTACGAGCAGTACTTC | CASSLGESYEQYF
TRBJ2-7 | TRBV6-2/TRBV6-3 | TRBD1 | NA | TGTGCCAGCAGTACAAGGGACAGACAAGCCTACGAGCAGTACTTC | CASSTRDRQAYEQYF
TRBJ2-5 | TRBV6-1 | NA | NA | TGTGCCAGCAGTGAAGGGGGCCCAGGAACCCCCCAAGAGACCCAGTACTTC | CASSEGGPGTPQETQYF
TRBJ2-1 | TRBV3-1/TRBV3-2 | TRBD2 | NA | TGTGCCAGTAGAGGGGCGAGCGGGAGGTTCTATGAGCAGTTCTTC | CASRGASGRFYEQFF
TRBJ2-3 | TRBV24-1 | NA | NA | TGTGCCACCAGTGATCCCCGGAAGCTAGCAGATACGCAGTATTTT | CATSDPRKLADTQYF
TRBJ2-2 | TRBV29-1 | NA | NA | TGCAGCGTTGATCAGGGGCGAGGCGGGGAGCTGTTTTTT | CSVDQGRGGELFF
TRBJ1-5 | TRBV28 | NA | NA | TGTGCCAGCAGTTTAAGGGGCAGGGGCCAGCCCCAGCATTTT | CASSLRGRGQPQHF
TRBJ2-1 | TRBV28 | TRBD2 | NA | TGTGCCAGTAGAAAAGCGGGATCCGGTAGCGATGAGCAGTTCTTC | CASRKAGSGSDEQFF
TRBJ1-2 | TRBV7-6 | NA | few | TGTGCCAGCAGCTTAGAAGGCGGCGGGCTTTCATGGGGTGGCTACACCTTC | CASSLEGGGLSWGGYTF
TRBJ2-1 | TRBV18 | NA | NA | TGTGCCAGCTCACTTGTTGGGCAGGGCAATGAGCAGTTCTTC | CASSLVGQGNEQFF
TRBJ2-3 | TRBV15 | TRBD1 | NA | TGTGCCACCAGCATCCGGACAGGGGGCACAGATACGCAGTATTTT | CATSIRTGGTDTQYF
TRBJ2-2 | TRBV9 | NA | once | TGTGCCAGCAGCGCGGACTACACCGGGGAGCTGTTTTTT | CASSADYTGELFF
TRBJ2-3 | TRBV27 | NA | NA | TGTGCCAGCAGTTTACGTCGGACAGCCGGTACGGGGCCAGATACGCAGTATTTT | CASSLRRTAGTGPDTQYF
TRBJ1-2 | TRBV19 | NA | once | TGTGCCAGTAGTTTCGGACAGAACTATGGCTACACCTTC | CASSFGQNYGYTF
TRBJ2-7 | TRBV5-8 | TRBD1 | once | TGTGCCAGCAGCTTCCTACAGGGGAACTCCTACGAGCAGTACTTC | CASSFLQGNSYEQYF
TRBJ2-4 | TRBV28 | TRBD2 | NA | TGTGCCAGCAGCTTGACTAGCGCCGAAGCCAAAAACATTCAGTACTTC | CASSLTSAEAKNIQYF
TRBJ1-6 | TRBV27 | NA | NA | TGTGCCAGCAGGCTCTGGGAGTTGGGGTCACCCCTCCACTTT | CASRLWELGSPLHF
TRBJ2-7 | TRBV2 | NA | NA | TGTGCCAGCAGTTTTTACGGGACTCCCTCCGAGCAGTACTTC | CASSFYGTPSEQYF
TRBJ2-2 | TRBV19 | TRBD1 | NA | TGTGCCGACGACAGGGCAGGGGGCAAGGAGCTGTTTTTT | CADDRAGGKELFF
TRBJ1-3 | TRBV5-5 | NA | NA | TGTGCCAGCAGCCTTTTATTCGACTTGAGCTCTGGAAACACCATATATTTT | CASSLLFDLSSGNTIYF
TRBJ1-4 | TRBV6-5 | NA | NA | TGTGCCAGCAGGGTCCTCGGGGGGGCCGGTGAAAAACTGTTTTTT | CASRVLGGAGEKLFF
TRBJ1-3 | TRBV5-1 | NA | NA | TGCGCCAGCAGCGCCTCGGGGGGGTCCTCCACCATATATTTT | CASSASGGSSTIYF
TRBJ2-5 | TRBV15 | TRBD2 | NA | TGTGCCACCAGCAGAGAAGTAGGGAGGGCATGGACCCAGTACTTC | CATSREVGRAWTQYF
TRBJ1-1 | TRBV5-6 | NA | few | TGTGCCAGCAGCGCGGGACCCGCTGGGAACACTGAAGCTTTCTTT | CASSAGPAGNTEAFF
TRBJ2-7 | TRBV5-6 | TRBD1 | NA | TGTGCCAGCAGCATATACAGGGGATCCTACGAGCAGTACTTC | CASSIYRGSYEQYF
TRBJ1-5 | TRBV7-8 | TRBD1 | NA | TGTGCCAGCAGCTTAAGGACAGGGGAAGATCAGCCCCAGCATTTT | CASSLRTGEDQPQHF
TRBJ1-3 | TRBV7-9 | TRBD1 | NA | TGTGCCACCGTAAGACAGGGGGCGGCCCGCTCTGGAAACACCATATATTTT | CATVRQGAARSGNTIYF
TRBJ2-7 | TRBV30 | TRBD2 | NA | TGTGCCTGGAGTCGGTTTCCACTAGCGGGCGAGGGTTCAACCTACGAGCAGTACTTC | CAWSRFPLAGEGSTYEQYF
TRBJ2-7 | TRBV6-5 | NA | NA | TGTGCCAGCAGTTACTCTAGGGGGAGCTCCTACGAGCAGTACTTC | CASSYSRGSSYEQYF
TRBJ2-5 | TRBV6-5 | NA | NA | TGTGCCAGCAGTTACTCTCCAAGCTCCGGTGAGACCCAGTACTTC | CASSYSPSSGETQYF
TRBJ2-5 | TRBV27 | TRBD2 | NA | TGTGCCAGCAGTTGGGCGGGACTAACCCAAGAGACCCAGTACTTC | CASSWAGLTQETQYF
TRBJ1-6 | TRBV3-1/TRBV3-2 | NA | NA | TGTGCCAGCAGCCAAGGGTGGTCAAGAGATTCACCCCTCCACTTT | CASSQGWSRDSPLHF
TRBJ1-1 | TRBV18 | TRBD1 | NA | TGTGCCAGCTCAAAGGACAGGGGAGATGAAGCTTTCTTT | CASSKDRGDEAFF
TRBJ2-5 | TRBV9 | TRBD1 | NA | TGTGCCAGCAGCGCTTCGCCGGGACAGGGCATAGCGACCCAGTACTTC | CASSASPGQGIATQYF
TRBJ2-1 | TRBV28 | NA | NA | TGTGCCACCACAGGGATAAGGGAGCAGTTCTTC | CATTGIREQFF
TRBJ2-1 | TRBV6-5 | TRBD2 | NA | TGTGCCAGCAGGTCGGGACTAGCGGTTTACAATGAGCAGTTCTTC | CASRSGLAVYNEQFF
TRBJ2-7 | TRBV30 | NA | once | TGTGCCTGGAGTGTACGGCTAGCGCGCGAGCAGTACTTC | CAWSVRLAREQYF
TRBJ2-7 | TRBV6-5 | TRBD2 | once | TGTGCCAGCACCTATAGCGGGAGCTCCTACGAGCAGTACTTC | CASTYSGSSYEQYF
TRBJ1-2 | TRBV5-8 | NA | NA | TGTGCCAGCAGCTTTGGGCAGAGCTATGGCTACACCTTC | CASSFGQSYGYTF
TRBJ2-7 | TRBV7-2 | NA | few | TGTGCCAGCAGCTTAGGTAGCGCCCCCTACGAGCAGTACTTC | CASSLGSAPYEQYF
TRBJ2-7 | TRBV6-6 | TRBD1 | once | TGTGCCAGCAGGCTGGGACAGGAAATTACCTACGAGCAGTACTTC | CASRLGQEITYEQYF
TRBJ2-1 | TRBV11-3 | TRBD2 | NA | TGTGCCAGCAGCTCGTCCGGGACTAGCGGGAGGCTGTTCTTC | CASSSSGTSGRLFF
TRBJ2-3 | TRBV15 | NA | NA | TGTGCCACCAGCAGCGGAGGGAGTGTTACAGATACGCAGTATTTT | CATSSGGSVTDTQYF
TRBJ1-2 | TRBV29-1 | TRBD1 | NA | TGCAGCGTTGAAGGGGACAGGGGCGGAAGGAACTATGGCTACACCTTC | CSVEGDRGGRNYGYTF
TRBJ2-7 | TRBV12-3/TRBV12-4 | TRBD2 | NA | TGTGCTACAACGGGGGGGAAAGCCTACGAGCAGTACTTC | CATTGGKAYEQYF
TRBJ2-5 | TRBV7-9 | NA | NA | TGTGCCAGCGCGCAGGCGGAGACCCAGTACTTC | CASAQAETQYF
TRBJ2-2 | TRBV24-1 | TRBD1 | NA | TGTGCCACCAGGGGACAGGGTCGGACCGGGGAGCTGTTTTTT | CATRGQGRTGELFF
TRBJ2-6 | TRBV7-2 | NA | NA | TGTGCCAGCAGCTTTTCGGGTGGGACAGGGGCCAACGTCCTGACTTTC | CASSFSGGTGANVLTF
TRBJ2-5 | TRBV30 | TRBD2 | NA | TGTGCCTGGAGCGGGGGGACCGGGGAGACCCAGTACTTC | CAWSGGTGETQYF
TRBJ2-7 | TRBV19 | TRBD1 | NA | TGTGCCAGTAGCCCGACAGGGGTCTACGAGCAGTACTTC | CASSPTGVYEQYF
TRBJ1-4 | TRBV5-4 | NA | NA | TGTGCCAGCAGCTTGGGACAGGTAGAAAAACTGTTTTTT | CASSLGQVEKLFF
TRBJ2-1 | TRBV5-1 | NA | NA | TGCGCCAGCAGCAACCCCACCGGGATTACCAATGAGCAGTTCTTC | CASSNPTGITNEQFF
TRBJ2-5 | TRBV21-1 | NA | NA | TGTGCCAGCAGCAAAGTCCCCAGGGAGACCCAGTACTTC | CASSKVPRETQYF
TRBJ2-7 | TRBV5-5 | TRBD1 | NA | TGTGCCAGCAGTTGGAGCACCGGGACAGGGGATCGCGAGCAGTACTTC | CASSWSTGTGDREQYF